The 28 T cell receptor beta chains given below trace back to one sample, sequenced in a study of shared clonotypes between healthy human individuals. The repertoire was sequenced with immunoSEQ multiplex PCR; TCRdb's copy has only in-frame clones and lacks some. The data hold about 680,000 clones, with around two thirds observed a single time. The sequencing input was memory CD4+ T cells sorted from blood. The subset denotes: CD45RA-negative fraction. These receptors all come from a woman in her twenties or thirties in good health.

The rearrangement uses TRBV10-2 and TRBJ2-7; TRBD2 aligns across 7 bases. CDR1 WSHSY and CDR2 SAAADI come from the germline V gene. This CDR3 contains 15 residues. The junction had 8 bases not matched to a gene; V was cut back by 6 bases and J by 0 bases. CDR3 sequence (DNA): TGCGCCAGCAGGGCCCCCGGGACTATCTCCTACGAGCAGTACTTC. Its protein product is CASRAPGTISYEQYF.

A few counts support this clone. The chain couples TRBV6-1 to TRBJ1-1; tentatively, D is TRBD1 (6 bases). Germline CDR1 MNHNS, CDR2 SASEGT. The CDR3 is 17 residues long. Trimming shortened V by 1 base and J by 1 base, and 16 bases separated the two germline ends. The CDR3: CASSEGEDRPWNTEAFF. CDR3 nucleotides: TGTGCCAGCAGTGAAGGGGAAGACAGGCCCTGGAACACTGAAGCTTTCTTT.

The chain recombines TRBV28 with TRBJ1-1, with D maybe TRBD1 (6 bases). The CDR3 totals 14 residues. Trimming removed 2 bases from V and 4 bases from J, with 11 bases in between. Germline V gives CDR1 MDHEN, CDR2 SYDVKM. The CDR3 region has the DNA TGTGCCAGCAGTTTAGGGGGGCTGAGCACTGAAGCTTTCTTT. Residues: CASSLGGLSTEAFF.

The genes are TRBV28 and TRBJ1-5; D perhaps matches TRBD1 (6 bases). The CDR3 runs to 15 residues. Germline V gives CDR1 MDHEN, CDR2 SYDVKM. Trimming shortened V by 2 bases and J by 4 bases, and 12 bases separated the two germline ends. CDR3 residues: CASSLRGVTNQPQHF. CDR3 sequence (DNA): TGTGCCAGCAGTTTAAGGGGGGTGACTAATCAGCCCCAGCATTTT.

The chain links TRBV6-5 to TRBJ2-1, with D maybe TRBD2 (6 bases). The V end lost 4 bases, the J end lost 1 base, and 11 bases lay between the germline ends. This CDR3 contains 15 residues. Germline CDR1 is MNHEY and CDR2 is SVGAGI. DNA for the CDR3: TGTGCCAGCAGTTTGTGGGAGGCGTCCTACAATGAGCAGTTCTTC. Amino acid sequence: CASSLWEASYNEQFF.

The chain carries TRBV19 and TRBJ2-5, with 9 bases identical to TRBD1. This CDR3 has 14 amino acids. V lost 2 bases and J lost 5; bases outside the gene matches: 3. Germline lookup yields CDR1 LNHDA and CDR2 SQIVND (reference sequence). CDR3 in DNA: TGTGCCAGTAGTATACCCGGGACAGGGGAGACCCAGTACTTC. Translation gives CASSIPGTGETQYF.

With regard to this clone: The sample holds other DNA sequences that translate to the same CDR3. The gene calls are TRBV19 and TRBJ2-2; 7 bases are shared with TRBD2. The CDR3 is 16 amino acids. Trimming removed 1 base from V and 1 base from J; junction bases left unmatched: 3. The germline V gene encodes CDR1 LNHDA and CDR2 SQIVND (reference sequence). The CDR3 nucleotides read TGTGCCAGTAGTATAGCGGCGGGAGTGAACACCGGGGAGCTGTTTTTT. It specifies CASSIAAGVNTGELFF.

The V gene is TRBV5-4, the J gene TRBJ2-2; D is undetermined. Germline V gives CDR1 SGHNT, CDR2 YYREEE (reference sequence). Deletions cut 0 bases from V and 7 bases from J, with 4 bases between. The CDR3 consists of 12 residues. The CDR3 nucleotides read TGTGCCAGCAGCTTGGTGGGCGGGGAGCTGTTTTTT. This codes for CASSLVGGELFF.

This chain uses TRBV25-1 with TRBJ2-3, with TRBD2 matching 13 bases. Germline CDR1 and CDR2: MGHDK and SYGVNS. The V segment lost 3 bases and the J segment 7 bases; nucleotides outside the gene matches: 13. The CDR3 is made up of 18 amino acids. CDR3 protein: CASSDYRTPGLAGYTQYF. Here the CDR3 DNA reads TGTGCCAGCAGTGATTATAGGACTCCGGGACTAGCGGGATATACGCAGTATTTT.

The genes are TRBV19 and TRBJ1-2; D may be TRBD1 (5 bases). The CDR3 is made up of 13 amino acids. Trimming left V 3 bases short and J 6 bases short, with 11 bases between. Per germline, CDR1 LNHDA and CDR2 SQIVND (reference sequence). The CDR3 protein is CASSIGGKDGYTF. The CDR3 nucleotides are TGTGCCAGTAGTATCGGGGGGAAGGATGGCTACACCTTC.

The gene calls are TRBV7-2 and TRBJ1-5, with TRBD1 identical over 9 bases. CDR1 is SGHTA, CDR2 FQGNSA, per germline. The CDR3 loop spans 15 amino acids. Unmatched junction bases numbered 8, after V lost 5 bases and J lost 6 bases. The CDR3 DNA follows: TGTGCCAGCAGCCGAAGGACAGGGGAGGCTCAGCCCCAGCATTTT. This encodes CASSRRTGEAQPQHF.

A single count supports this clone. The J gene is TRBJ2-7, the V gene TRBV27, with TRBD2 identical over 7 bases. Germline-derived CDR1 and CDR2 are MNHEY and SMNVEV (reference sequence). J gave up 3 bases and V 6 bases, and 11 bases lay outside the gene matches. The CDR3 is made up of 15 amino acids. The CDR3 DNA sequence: TGTGCCAGCAGCCGGACTAGTAGCCTACTCTACGAGCAGTACTTC. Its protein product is CASSRTSSLLYEQYF.

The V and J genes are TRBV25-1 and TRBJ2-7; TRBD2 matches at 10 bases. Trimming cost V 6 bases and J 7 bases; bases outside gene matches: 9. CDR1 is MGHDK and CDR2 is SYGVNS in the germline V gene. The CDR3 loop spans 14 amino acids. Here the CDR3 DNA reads TGTGCCAGCAGGGGGCTAGCGGGAGCTGGGGAGCAGTACTTC. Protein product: CASRGLAGAGEQYF.

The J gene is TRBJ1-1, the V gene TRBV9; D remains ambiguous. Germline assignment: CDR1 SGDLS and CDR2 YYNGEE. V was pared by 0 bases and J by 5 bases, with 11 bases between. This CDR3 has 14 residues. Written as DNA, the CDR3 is TGTGCCAGCAGCGTAGAGATGACGGGGACTGAAGCTTTCTTT. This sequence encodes CASSVEMTGTEAFF.

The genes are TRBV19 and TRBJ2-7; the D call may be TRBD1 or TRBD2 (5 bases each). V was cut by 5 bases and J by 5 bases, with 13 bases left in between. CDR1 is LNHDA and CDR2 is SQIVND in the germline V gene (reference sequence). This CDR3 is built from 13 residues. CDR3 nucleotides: TGTGCCAGTAGTCACCGGGACGTCCACGAGCAGTACTTC. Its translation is CASSHRDVHEQYF.

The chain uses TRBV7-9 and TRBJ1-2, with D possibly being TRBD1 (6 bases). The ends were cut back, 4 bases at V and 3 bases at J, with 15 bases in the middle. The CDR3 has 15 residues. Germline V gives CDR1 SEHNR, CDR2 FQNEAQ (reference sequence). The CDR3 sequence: CASSYGGRGDYGYTF. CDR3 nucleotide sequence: TGTGCCAGCAGCTACGGTGGCAGGGGAGACTATGGCTACACCTTC.

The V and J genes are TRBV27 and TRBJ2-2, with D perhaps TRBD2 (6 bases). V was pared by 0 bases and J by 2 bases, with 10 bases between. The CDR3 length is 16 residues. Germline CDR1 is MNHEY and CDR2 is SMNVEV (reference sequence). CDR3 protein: CASSLSRGTNTGELFF. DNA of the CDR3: TGTGCCAGCAGTTTATCACGGGGGACTAACACCGGGGAGCTGTTTTTT.

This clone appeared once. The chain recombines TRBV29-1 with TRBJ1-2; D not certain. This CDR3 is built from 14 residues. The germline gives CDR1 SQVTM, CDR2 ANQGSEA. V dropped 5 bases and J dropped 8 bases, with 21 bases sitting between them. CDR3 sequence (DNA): TGCAGCGTTATGCTCGGGGTTTTAGGAGGCGGCTACACCTTC. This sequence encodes CSVMLGVLGGGYTF.

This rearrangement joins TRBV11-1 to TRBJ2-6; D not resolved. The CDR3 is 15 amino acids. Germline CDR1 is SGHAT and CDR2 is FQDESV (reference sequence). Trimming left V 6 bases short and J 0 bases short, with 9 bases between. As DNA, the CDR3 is TGTGCCAGCAGAACACAGAACTCTGGGGCCAACGTCCTGACTTTC. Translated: CASRTQNSGANVLTF.

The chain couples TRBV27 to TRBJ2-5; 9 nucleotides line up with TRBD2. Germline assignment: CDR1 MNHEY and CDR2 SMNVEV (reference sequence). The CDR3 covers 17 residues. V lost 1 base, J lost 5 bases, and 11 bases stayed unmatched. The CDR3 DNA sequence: TGTGCCAGCAGTTTATGGGGTGGGCTAGCGGGACCGGAGACCCAGTACTTC. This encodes CASSLWGGLAGPETQYF.

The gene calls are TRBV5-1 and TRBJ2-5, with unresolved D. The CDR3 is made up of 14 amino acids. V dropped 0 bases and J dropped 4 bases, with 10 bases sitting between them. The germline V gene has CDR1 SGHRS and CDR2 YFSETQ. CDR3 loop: CASSLAGTGETQYF. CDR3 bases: TGCGCCAGCAGCTTGGCGGGCACGGGAGAGACCCAGTACTTC.

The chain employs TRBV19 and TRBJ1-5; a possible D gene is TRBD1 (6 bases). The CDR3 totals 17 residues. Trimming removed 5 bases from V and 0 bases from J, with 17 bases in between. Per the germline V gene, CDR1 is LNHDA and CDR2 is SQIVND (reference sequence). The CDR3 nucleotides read TGTGCCAGTAGTTCCCTCGGGGCAGGGGATAGCAATCAGCCCCAGCATTTT. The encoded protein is CASSSLGAGDSNQPQHF.

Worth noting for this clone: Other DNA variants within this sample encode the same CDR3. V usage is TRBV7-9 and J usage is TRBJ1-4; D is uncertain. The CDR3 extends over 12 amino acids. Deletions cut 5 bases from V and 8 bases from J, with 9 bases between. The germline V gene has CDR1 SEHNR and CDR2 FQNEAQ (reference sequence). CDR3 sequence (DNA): TGTGCCAGCAGCCTCTCCGCGGAAAAACTGTTTTTT. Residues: CASSLSAEKLFF.

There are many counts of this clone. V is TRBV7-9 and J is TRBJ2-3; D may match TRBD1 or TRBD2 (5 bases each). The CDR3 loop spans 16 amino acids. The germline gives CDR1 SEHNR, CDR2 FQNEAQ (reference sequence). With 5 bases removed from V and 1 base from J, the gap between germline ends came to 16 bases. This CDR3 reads CASSHPRDGGTDTQYF. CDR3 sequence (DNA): TGTGCCAGCAGCCACCCCCGGGACGGAGGCACAGATACGCAGTATTTT.

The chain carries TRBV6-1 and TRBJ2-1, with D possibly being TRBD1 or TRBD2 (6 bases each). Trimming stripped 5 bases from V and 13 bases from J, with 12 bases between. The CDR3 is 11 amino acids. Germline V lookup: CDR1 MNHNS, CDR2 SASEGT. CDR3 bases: TGTGCCAGCAGTAAGGGGGAGGAACAGTTCTTC. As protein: CASSKGEEQFF.

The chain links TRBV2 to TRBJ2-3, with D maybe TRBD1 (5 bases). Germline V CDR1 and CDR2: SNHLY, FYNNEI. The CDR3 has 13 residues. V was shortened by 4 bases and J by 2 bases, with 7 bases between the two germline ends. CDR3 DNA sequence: TGTGCCAGCAGTGCAGGGATCACAGATACGCAGTATTTT. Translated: CASSAGITDTQYF.

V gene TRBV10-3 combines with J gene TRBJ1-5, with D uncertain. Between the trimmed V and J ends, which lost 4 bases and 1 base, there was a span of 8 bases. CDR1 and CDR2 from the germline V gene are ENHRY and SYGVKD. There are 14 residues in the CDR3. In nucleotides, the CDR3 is TGTGCCATCAGTGGGGCCGGCAGCAATCAGCCCCAGCATTTT. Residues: CAISGAGSNQPQHF.

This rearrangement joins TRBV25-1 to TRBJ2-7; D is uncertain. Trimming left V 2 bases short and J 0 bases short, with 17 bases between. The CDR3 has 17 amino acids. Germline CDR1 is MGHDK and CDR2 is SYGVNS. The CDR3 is CASSEPTKELTSYEQYF. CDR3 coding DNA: TGTGCCAGCAGTGAACCTACCAAGGAGCTGACCTCCTACGAGCAGTACTTC.